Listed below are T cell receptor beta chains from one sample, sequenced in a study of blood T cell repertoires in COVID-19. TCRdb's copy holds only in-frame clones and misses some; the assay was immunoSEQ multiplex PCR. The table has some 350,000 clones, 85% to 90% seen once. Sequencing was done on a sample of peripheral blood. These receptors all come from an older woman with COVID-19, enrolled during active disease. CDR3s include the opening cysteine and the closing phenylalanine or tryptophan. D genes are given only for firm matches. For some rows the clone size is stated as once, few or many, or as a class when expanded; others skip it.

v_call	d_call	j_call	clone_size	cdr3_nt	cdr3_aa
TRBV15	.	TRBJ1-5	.	TGTGCCACCACGGTGTCGGGTCCCTGGAGCAATCAGCCCCAGCATTTT	CATTVSGPWSNQPQHF
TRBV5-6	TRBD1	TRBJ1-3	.	TGTGCCAGCAGCTTGGGTGGACAGGGCTACACCATATATTTT	CASSLGGQGYTIYF
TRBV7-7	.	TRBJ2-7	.	TGTGCCAGCAGCTTACGAGGAGGGACGGAGACCGATCTTTACGAGCAGTACTTC	CASSLRGGTETDLYEQYF
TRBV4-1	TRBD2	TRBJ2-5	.	TGCGCCAGCAGCCAAGATCTGGGACTAGCGATGGAGACCCAGTACTTC	CASSQDLGLAMETQYF
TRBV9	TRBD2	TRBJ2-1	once	TGTGCCAGCAGCTCCAGCGGGGTGTCCTACAATGAGCAGTTCTTC	CASSSSGVSYNEQFF
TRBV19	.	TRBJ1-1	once	TGTGCCAGTACTTCGTTGAACACTGAAGCTTTCTTT	CASTSLNTEAFF
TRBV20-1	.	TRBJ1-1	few	TGCAGTGCTAGAGATAAGAGGAAAGCTTTCTTT	CSARDKRKAFF
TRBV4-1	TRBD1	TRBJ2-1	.	TGCGCCAGCAGCCAGGACAGGGGACCTTACAATGAGCAGTTCTTC	CASSQDRGPYNEQFF
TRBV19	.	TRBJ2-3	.	TGTGCCAGTAGTATAACTCTTAGAAATACAGATACGCAGTATTTT	CASSITLRNTDTQYF
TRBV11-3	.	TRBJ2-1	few	TGTGCCAGCAGCTTAAACTTGAACAATGAGCAGTTCTTC	CASSLNLNNEQFF
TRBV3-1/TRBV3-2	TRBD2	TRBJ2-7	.	TGTGCCAGCAGCCAAGCGCTAGCGGGGGTCTACGAGCAGTACTTC	CASSQALAGVYEQYF
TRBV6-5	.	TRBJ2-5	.	TGTGCCAGCAGCCAACAACCCTTAGCGTCAGAGACCCAGTACTTC	CASSQQPLASETQYF
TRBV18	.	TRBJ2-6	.	TGTGCCAGTCAGGCTCCCTCTGGGGCCAACGTCCTGACTTTC	CASQAPSGANVLTF
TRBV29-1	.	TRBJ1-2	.	TGCACCGTCGCGAGAGGGGGCTATGGCTACACCTTC	CTVARGGYGYTF